The clone carrying this T cell receptor beta chain was detected a few times. Its antigen is still unknown. The data were taken from a study of vaccination effects on CD4 cells after COVID-19. For the study at large: ViraFEST expansion of antigen-specific CD4+ T cells with viral peptide pools preceded sequencing.

With 10 days of culture completed, CD4+ T cells were isolated. Nobody among the vaccine recipients had prior SARS-CoV-2 infection (nucleocapsid antibodies were negative). Germline CDR1 SGHRS, CDR2 YFSETQ. Trimming took off 1 base at V and 4 bases at J, with 14 bases between the two ends. The CDR3 loop spans 15 amino acids. The repertoire was sequenced with immunoSEQ multiplex PCR; TCRdb's copy has only in-frame clones and lacks some. The sample records some 36,000 clones, about 65% being singletons. Overall study findings and caveats: At late timepoints after vaccination, vaccine- and infection-induced clones shrank markedly.

Sequences were derived from CD4+ T cells from PBMCs cultured without peptide, sampled before COVID-19 vaccination. This clonotype originated in a human donor who received a COVID-19 vaccine. The chain joins TRBV5-1 to TRBJ2-5, with D possibly matching TRBD2 (5 bases). The CDR3 loop reads CASSLSRTEVETQYF. DNA of the CDR3: TGCGCCAGCAGCTTGTCACGGACGGAGGTAGAGACCCAGTACTTC. Drawing the rest from reference TRBV5-1 and TRBJ2-5, the complete variable domain is KAGVTQTPRYLIKTRGQQVTLSCSPISGHRSVSWYQQTPGQGLQFLFEYFSETQRNKGNFPGRFSGRQFSNSRSEMNVSTLELGDSALYLCASSLSRTEVETQYFGPGTRLLVL.